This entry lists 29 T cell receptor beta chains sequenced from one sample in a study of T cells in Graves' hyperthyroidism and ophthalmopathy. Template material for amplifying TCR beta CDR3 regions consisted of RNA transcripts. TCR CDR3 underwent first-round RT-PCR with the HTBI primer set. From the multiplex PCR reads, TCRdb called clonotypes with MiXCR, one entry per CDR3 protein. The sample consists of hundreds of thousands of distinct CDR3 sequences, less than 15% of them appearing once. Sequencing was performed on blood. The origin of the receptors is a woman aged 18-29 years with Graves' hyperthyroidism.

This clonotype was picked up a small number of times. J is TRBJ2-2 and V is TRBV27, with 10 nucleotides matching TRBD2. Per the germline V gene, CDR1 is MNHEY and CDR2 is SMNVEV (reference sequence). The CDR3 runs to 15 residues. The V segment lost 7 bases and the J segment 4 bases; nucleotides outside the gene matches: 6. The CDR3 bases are TGTGCCAGCACCGAAGGACTAGCGGCCACCGGGGAGCTGTTTTTT. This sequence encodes CASTEGLAATGELFF.

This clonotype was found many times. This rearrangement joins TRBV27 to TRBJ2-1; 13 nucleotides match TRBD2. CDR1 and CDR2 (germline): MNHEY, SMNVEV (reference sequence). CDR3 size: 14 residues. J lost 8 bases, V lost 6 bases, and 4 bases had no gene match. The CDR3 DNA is TGTGCCAGCAGCCGGACTAGCGGGAGCTATGAGCAGTTCTTC. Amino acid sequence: CASSRTSGSYEQFF.

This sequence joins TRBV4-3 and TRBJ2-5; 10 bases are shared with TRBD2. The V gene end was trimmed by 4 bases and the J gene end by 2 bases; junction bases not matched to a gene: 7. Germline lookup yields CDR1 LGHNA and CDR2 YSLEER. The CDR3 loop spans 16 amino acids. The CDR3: CASSRLAGGRQETQYF. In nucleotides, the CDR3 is TGCGCCAGCAGCCGCTTAGCGGGAGGAAGGCAAGAGACCCAGTACTTC.

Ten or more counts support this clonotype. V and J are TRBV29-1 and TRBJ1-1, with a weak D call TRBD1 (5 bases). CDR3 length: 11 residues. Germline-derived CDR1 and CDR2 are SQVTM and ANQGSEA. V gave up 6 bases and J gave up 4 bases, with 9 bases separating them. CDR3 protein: CSVAGVTEAFF. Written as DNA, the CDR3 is TGCAGCGTGGCGGGGGTCACTGAAGCTTTCTTT.

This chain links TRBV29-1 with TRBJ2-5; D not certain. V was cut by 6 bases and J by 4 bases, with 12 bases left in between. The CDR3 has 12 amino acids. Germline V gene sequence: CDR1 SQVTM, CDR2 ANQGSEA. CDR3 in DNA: TGCAGCGTATCCCCGATCACAGAGACCCAGTACTTC. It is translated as CSVSPITETQYF.

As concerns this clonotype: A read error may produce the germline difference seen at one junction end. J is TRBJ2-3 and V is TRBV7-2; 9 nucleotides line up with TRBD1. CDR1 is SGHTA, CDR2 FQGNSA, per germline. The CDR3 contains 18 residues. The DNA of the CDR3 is TGTGCCAGCAGCTTAGCTCCGGGACAGGGTGGGACCACATATACGCAGTATTTT. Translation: CASSLAPGQGGTTYTQYF.

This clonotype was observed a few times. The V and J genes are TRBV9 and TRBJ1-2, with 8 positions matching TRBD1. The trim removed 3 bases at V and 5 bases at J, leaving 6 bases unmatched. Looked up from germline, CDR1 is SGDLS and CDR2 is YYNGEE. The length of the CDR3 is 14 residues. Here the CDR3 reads CASSAATGVYGYTF. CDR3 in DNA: TGTGCCAGCAGCGCCGCGACAGGGGTTTATGGCTACACCTTC. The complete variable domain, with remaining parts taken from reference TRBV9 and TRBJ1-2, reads DSGVTQTPKHLITATGQRVTLRCSPRSGDLSVYWYQQSLDQGLQFLIQYYNGEERAKGNILERFSAQQFPDLHSELNLSSLELGDSALYFCASSAATGVYGYTFGSGTRLTVV.

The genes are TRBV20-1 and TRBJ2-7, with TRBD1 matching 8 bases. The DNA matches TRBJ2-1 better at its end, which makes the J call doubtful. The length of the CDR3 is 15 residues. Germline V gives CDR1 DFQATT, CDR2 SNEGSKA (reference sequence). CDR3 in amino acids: CSAEATGGGGYEQFF. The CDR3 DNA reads TGCAGTGCTGAGGCTACAGGGGGAGGAGGCTACGAGCAGTTCTTC.

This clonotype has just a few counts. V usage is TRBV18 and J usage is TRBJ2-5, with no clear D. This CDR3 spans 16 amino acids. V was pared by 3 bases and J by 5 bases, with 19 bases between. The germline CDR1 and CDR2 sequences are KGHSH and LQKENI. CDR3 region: CASSPGSGTFPETQYF. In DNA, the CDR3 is TGTGCCAGCTCACCTGGGTCGGGCACCTTTCCGGAGACCCAGTACTTC. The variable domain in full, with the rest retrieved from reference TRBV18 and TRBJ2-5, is NAGVMQNPRHLVRRRGQEARLRCSPMKGHSHVYWYRQLPEEGLKFMVYLQKENIIDESGMPKERFSAEFPKEGPSILRIQQVVRGDSAAYFCASSPGSGTFPETQYFGPGTRLLVL.

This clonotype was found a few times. CDR3 sequence reads: CATSDGGQLRNEQYF. The CDR3 coding sequence is TGTGCCACCAGTGATGGTGGACAACTACGGAACGAGCAGTACTTC. This chain connects TRBV24-1 to TRBJ2-7; TRBD1 is a possible D gene (5 bases). This CDR3 comprises 15 residues. The germline V gene has CDR1 KGHDR and CDR2 SFDVKD. The V and J ends lost 3 bases and 5 bases respectively, with 16 bases between them.

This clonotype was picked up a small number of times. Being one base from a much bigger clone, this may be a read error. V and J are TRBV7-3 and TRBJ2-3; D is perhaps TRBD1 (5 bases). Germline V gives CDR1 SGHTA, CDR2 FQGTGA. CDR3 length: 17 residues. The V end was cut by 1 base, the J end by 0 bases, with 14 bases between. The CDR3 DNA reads TGTGCCAGCAGCTTAAGGGGCGAGAGAACTAGCACAGATACGCAGTATTTT. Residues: CASSLRGERTSTDTQYF.

The CDR3 sequence: CASSPPLFPRSGANVLTF. CDR3 in DNA: TGTGCCAGCAGCCCACCCCTATTTCCCCGCTCTGGGGCCAACGTCCTGACTTTC. This chain joins TRBV11-3 and TRBJ2-6; no firm D call. Trimming took off 5 bases at V and 0 bases at J, with 17 bases between the two ends. Germline values: CDR1 SGHNT, CDR2 YENEEA. This CDR3 region has 18 residues. Filled out from reference TRBV11-3 and TRBJ2-6, the complete variable domain reads EAGVVQSPRYKIIEKKQPVAFWCNPISGHNTLYWYLQNLGQGPELLIRYENEEAVDDSQLPKDRFSAERLKGVDSTLKIQPAELGDSAVYLCASSPPLFPRSGANVLTFGAGSRLTVL.

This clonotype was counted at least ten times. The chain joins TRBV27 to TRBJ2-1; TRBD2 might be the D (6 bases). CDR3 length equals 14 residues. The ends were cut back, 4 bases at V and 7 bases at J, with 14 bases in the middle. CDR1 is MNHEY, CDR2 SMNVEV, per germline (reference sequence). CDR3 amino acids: CASSWGERGNEQFF. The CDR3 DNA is TGTGCCAGCAGTTGGGGGGAGAGAGGGAATGAGCAGTTCTTC.

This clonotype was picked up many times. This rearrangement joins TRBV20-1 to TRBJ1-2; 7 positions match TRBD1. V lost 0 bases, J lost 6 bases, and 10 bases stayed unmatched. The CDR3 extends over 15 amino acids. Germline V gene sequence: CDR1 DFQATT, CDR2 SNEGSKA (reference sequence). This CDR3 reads CSARDYSAGGDGYTF. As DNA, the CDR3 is TGCAGTGCTAGAGATTATAGCGCAGGGGGGGATGGCTACACCTTC.

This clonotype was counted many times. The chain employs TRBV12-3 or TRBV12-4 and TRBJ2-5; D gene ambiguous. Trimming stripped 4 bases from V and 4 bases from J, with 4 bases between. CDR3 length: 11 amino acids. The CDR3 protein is CASSSAETQYF. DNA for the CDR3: TGTGCCAGCAGTTCTGCAGAGACCCAGTACTTC.

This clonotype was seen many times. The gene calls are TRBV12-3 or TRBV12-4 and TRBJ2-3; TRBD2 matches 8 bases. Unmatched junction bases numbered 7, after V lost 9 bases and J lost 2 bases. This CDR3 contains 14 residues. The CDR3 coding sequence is TGTGCCAGACAGAGCGGGAGAGACACAGATACGCAGTATTTT. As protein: CARQSGRDTDTQYF.

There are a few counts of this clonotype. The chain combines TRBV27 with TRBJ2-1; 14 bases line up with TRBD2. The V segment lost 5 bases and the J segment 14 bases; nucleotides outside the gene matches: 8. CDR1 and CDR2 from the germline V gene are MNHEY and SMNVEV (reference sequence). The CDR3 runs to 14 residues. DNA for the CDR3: TGTGCCAGCAGTGACGGACTAGCGGGAGGATCGGAGTTCTTC. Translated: CASSDGLAGGSEFF.

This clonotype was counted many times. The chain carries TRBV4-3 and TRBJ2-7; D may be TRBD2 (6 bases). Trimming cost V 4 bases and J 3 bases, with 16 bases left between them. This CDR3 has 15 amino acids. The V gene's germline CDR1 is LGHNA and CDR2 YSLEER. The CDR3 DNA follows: TGCGCCAGCAGCCTTCGGGACTCCCGGAACTACGAGCAGTACTTC. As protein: CASSLRDSRNYEQYF.

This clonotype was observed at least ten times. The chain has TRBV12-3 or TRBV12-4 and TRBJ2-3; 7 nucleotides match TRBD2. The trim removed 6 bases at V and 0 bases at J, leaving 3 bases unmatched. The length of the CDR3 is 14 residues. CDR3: CASSRSGSTDTQYF. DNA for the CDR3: TGTGCCAGCAGCCGTAGCGGGAGCACAGATACGCAGTATTTT.

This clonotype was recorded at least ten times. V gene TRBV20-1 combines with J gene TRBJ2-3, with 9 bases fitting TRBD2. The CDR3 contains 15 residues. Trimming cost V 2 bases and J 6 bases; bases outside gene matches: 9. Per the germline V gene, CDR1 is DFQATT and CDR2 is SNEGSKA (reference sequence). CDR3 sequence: CSARSRLAGRDTQYF. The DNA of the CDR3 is TGCAGTGCTAGATCTCGGCTAGCGGGAAGGGATACGCAGTATTTT.

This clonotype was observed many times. The CDR3 DNA sequence: TGTGCCAGCAGTTCCATGACCCTAGGGTCCACCGGGGAGCTGTTTTTT. It translates to CASSSMTLGSTGELFF. The chain is built from TRBV6-2 or TRBV6-3 and TRBJ2-2; D is ambiguous. CDR1 and CDR2 from the germline V gene are MNHEY and SVGEGT. This CDR3 is built from 16 residues. Trimming removed 4 bases from V and 4 bases from J, with 16 bases in between.

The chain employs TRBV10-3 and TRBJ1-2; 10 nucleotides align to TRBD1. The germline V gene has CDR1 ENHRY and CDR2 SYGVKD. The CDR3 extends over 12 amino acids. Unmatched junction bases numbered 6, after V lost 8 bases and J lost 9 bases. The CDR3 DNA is TGTGCCATCCAAGGGACAGGGGTTAGCTACACCTTC. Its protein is CAIQGTGVSYTF.

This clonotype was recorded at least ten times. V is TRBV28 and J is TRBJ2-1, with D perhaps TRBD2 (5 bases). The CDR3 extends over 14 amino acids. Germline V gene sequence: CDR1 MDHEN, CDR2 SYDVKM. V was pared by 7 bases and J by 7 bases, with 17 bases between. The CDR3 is CASMARGFTNEQFF. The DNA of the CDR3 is TGTGCCAGCATGGCCAGAGGGTTTACAAATGAGCAGTTCTTC.

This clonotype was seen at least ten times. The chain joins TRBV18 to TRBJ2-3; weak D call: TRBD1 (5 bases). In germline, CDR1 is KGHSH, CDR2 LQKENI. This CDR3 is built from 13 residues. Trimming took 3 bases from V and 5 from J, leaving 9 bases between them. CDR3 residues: CASSPQQGDTQYF. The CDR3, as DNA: TGTGCCAGCTCACCTCAGCAGGGAGATACGCAGTATTTT.

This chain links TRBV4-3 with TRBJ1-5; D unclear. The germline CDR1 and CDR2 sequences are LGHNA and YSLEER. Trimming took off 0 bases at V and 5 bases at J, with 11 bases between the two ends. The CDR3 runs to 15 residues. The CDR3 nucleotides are TGCGCCAGCAGCCAAGATATGGCCCTCTATCAGCCCCAGCATTTT. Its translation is CASSQDMALYQPQHF.

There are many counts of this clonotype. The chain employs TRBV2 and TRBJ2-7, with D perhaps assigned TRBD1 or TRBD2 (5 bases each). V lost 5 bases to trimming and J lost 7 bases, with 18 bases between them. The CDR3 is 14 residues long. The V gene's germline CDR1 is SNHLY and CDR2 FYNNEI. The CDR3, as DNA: TGTGCCAGCAGTTGGGGACCGCGGGCGAGGGAGCAGTACTTC. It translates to CASSWGPRAREQYF.

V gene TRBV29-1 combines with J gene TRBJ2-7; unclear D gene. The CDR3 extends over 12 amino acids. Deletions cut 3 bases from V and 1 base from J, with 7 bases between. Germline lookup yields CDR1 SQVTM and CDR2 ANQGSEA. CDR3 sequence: CSVESASYEQYF. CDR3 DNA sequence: TGCAGCGTTGAGTCAGCTTCCTACGAGCAGTACTTC.

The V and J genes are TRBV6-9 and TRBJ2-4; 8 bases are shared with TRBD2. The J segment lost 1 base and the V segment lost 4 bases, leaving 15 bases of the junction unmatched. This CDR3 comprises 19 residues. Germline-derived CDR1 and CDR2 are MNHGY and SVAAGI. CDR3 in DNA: TGTGCCAGCAGTTGGACCAGCGGGAGAGGGGCGCCTGCCAAAAACATTCAGTACTTC. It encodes CASSWTSGRGAPAKNIQYF.

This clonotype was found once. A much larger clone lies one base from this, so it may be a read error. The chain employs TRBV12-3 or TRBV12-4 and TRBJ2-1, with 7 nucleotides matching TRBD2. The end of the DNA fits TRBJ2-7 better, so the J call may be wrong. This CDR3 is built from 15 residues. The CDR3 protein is CASSPLARDYNEQYF. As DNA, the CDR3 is TGTGCCAGCAGCCCACTAGCGAGAGACTACAATGAGCAGTACTTC.